This passage covers 8 T cell receptor beta chains from one sample sequenced in a study of patients and donors after allogeneic stem cell transplantation. TCRdb independently ran MiXCR on the RT-PCR reads; one entry per CDR3 protein. The sample records 400,000 to 450,000 distinct CDR3 sequences, roughly 16% being singletons. The sequenced sample consisted of blood, either unsorted or a sorted T cell fraction (not recorded which). The origin of the receptors is a human donor who was either an allogeneic HSCT recipient or a stem cell or donor lymphocyte infusion donor (not recorded which). It is not recorded whose cells these are; they may come from a transplant donor.

The V call is TRBV7-3, the J call TRBJ2-7; the match to TRBD2 covers 10 bases. This CDR3 is built from 16 residues. Germline V gene data show CDR1 as SGHTA and CDR2 as FQGTGA. J gave up 4 bases and V 2 bases, and 8 bases lay outside the gene matches. The CDR3 sequence: CASSLEGSSGSYEQYF. For the CDR3, the DNA is TGTGCCAGCAGCTTAGAGGGCTCTAGCGGGAGTTACGAGCAGTACTTC.

The rearrangement uses TRBV4-3 and TRBJ2-7, with D perhaps assigned TRBD1 or TRBD2 (5 bases each). Germline CDR1 reads LGHNA; CDR2 reads YSLEER. With 1 base removed from V and 3 bases from J, the gap between germline ends came to 10 bases. There are 14 residues in the CDR3. The DNA for the CDR3 is TGCGCCAGCAGCCAAGGGGAGACAGTCTACGAGCAGTACTTC. Its protein product is CASSQGETVYEQYF.

J is TRBJ2-1 and V is TRBV6-2 or TRBV6-3, with TRBD2 identical over 9 bases. The V gene's germline CDR1 is MNHEY and CDR2 SVGEGT. The length of the CDR3 is 16 residues. V lost 6 bases, J lost 4 bases, and 10 bases stayed unmatched. The CDR3 bases are TGTGCCAGCAGACCCAGGCTAGCGGGGATATACAATGAGCAGTTCTTC. It yields the protein CASRPRLAGIYNEQFF.

This clonotype showed up many times. The rearrangement uses TRBV28 and TRBJ1-2; D is possibly TRBD1 (5 bases). Trimming took 3 bases from V and 7 from J, leaving 9 bases between them. The germline V gene has CDR1 MDHEN and CDR2 SYDVKM. The CDR3 loop spans 12 amino acids. The CDR3 DNA is TGTGCCAGCAGTTTGGGGGGGAGTGGCTACACCTTC. Its protein product is CASSLGGSGYTF.

This clonotype was counted a few times. The chain recombines TRBV7-9 with TRBJ1-4; unclear D gene. The CDR3 spans 13 residues. The germline V gene has CDR1 SEHNR and CDR2 FQNEAQ (reference sequence). V was cut by 5 bases and J by 7 bases, with 11 bases left in between. In DNA form, the CDR3 reads TGTGCCAGCAGCACAGAGTACGGTGAAAAACTGTTTTTT. It specifies CASSTEYGEKLFF.

This sequence joins TRBV5-1 and TRBJ2-7; a possible D gene is TRBD2 (6 bases). CDR3 size: 15 residues. CDR1 and CDR2 (germline): SGHRS, YFSETQ. V lost 0 bases and J lost 1, with 11 bases in between. The CDR3 coding sequence is TGCGCCAGCAGCTTGGCCCAAGGACTATCCTACGAGCAGTACTTC. Translation: CASSLAQGLSYEQYF.

The table lists this clonotype with a few counts. This chain uses TRBV4-1 with TRBJ2-2; D is perhaps TRBD2 (7 bases). Germline CDR1 MGHRA, CDR2 YSYEKL. CDR3 length equals 17 residues. Trimming took 0 bases from V and 7 from J, leaving 18 bases between them. This CDR3 reads CASSQDDLGGRFGELFF. The CDR3 region has the DNA TGCGCCAGCAGCCAAGACGATTTGGGGGGGCGGTTCGGGGAGCTGTTTTTT.

The chain has TRBV5-5 and TRBJ2-3; the D gene could be TRBD1 or TRBD2 (6 bases each). In germline, CDR1 is SGHKS, CDR2 YYEKEE (reference sequence). Between the trimmed V and J ends, which lost 2 bases and 8 bases, there was a span of 15 bases. The CDR3 runs to 14 residues. The CDR3 coding sequence is TGTGCCAGCAGCTTCGCCCGGGGGCAGGCTACGCAGTATTTT. Amino acid sequence: CASSFARGQATQYF.